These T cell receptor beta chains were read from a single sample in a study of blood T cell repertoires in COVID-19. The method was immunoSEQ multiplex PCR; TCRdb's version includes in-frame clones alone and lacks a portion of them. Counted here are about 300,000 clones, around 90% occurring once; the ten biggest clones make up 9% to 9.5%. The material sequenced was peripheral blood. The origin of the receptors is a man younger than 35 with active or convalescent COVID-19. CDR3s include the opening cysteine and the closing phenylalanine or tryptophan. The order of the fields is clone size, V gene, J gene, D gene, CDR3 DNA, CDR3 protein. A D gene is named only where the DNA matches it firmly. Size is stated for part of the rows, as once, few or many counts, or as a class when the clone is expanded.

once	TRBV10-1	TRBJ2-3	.	TGCGCCAGCAGTGAATCAGGGGATACGCAGTATTTT	CASSESGDTQYF
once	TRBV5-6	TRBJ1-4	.	TGTGCCAGCTCCCAAAATGAAAAACTGTTTTTT	CASSQNEKLFF
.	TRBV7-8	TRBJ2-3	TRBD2	TGTGCCAGCAGCTTAGAGGCGGGGGGTATCACAGATACGCAGTATTTT	CASSLEAGGITDTQYF
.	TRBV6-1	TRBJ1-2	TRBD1	TGTGCCAGCAGTGAGATTCTCCGGGACAGCCACTATGGCTACACCTTC	CASSEILRDSHYGYTF
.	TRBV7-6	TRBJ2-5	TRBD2	TGTGCCAGCAGCCCTGGGACTAGCGGGGGAACGACCCAGTACTTC	CASSPGTSGGTTQYF
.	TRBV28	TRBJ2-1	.	TGTGCCAGCTTGACAGGGACTCTGTCCTACAATGAGCAGTTCTTC	CASLTGTLSYNEQFF
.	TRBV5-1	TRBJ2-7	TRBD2	TGCGCCAGCAGCTTTCCCCTAGCGGGGGACCCATACGAGCAGTACTTC	CASSFPLAGDPYEQYF
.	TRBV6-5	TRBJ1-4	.	TGTGCCAGCAGGGGCCTTAATGAAAAACTGTTTTTT	CASRGLNEKLFF
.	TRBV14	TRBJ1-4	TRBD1	TGTGCCAGCAGCCTCCGGACAGGAGCAACTAATGAAAAACTGTTTTTT	CASSLRTGATNEKLFF
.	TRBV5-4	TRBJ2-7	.	TGTGCCAGCAGCAGCCTCGGGAAAAGCCCCTACGAGCAGTACTTC	CASSSLGKSPYEQYF
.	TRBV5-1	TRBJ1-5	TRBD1	TGCGCCAGCAGCCCGGGACAGCCTAATCAGCCCCAGCATTTT	CASSPGQPNQPQHF
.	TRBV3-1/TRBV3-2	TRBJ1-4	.	TGTGCCAGCAGTTTTAAAGGGGGAACTAATGAAAAACTGTTTTTT	CASSFKGGTNEKLFF
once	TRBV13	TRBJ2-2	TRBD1	TGTGCCAGCAGCCGATCGGACGAGACAGGGGCCGGGGAGCTGTTTTTT	CASSRSDETGAGELFF
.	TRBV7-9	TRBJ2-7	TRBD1	TGTGCCAGCAGCTTAGCCGGGACAGGGAGCTACGAGCAGTACTTC	CASSLAGTGSYEQYF
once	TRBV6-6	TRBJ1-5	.	TGTGCCAGCAGTTACTCTGACGCGGGCAATCAGCCCCAGCATTTT	CASSYSDAGNQPQHF
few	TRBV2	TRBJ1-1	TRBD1	TGTGCCAGCAGCCAGGGGGCTGTGAACACTGAAGCTTTCTTT	CASSQGAVNTEAFF